The clone carrying this T cell receptor (beta chain) was detected many times. Its antigen remains unknown. The record originates from a study of T cell repertoires in cytomegalovirus infection. Study-wide context: Based on public TCR beta signatures, there were indications of CMV infection and of a matching HLA type.

The V gene's germline CDR1 is SGHTA and CDR2 FQGNSA. The CDR3 sequence is 14 residues long. The trim removed 3 bases at V and 3 bases at J, leaving 1 base unmatched. Broader study findings: Predominance within the ex vivo response was attributable to HLA-C-restricted CMV-specific TCR beta clonotypes. Summed frequency of public TCR beta families distinguished CMV carriers with the relevant HLA.

TCRdb passed the reads through MiXCR, listing each CDR3 protein once. The table lists about 360,000 distinct CDR3 sequences, over 15% of them singletons. This chain links TRBV7-2 with TRBJ2-7, with 11 bases aligning to TRBD2. The TCR sequence derives from a human donor in good health (CMV status not recorded). Some clones in this sample may be carry-over from other donors' samples. The sample taken for sequencing was PBMCs. The DNA of the CDR3 is TGTGCCAGCAGCTTTACTAGCGGGAGCTACGAGCAGTACTTC. This encodes CASSFTSGSYEQYF.